These 26 T cell receptor beta chains were sequenced from one sample in a study of T cell responses to AZD1222 COVID-19 vaccine. Clones were sequenced by immunoSEQ multiplex PCR, and TCRdb holds only the in-frame ones, with some missing. The top ten hold roughly 31% of the sample, which has about 72,000 clones, 89% seen once. The starting material was peripheral blood, obtained 28 days after the second AZD1222 dose. The receptor set was obtained from an adult who received the AZD1222 COVID-19 vaccine.

This chain connects TRBV6-5 to TRBJ2-5; D is undetermined. This CDR3 spans 12 amino acids. Trimming cost V 6 bases and J 7 bases, with 12 bases left between them. From germline, CDR1 is MNHEY and CDR2 SVGAGI. The CDR3 region is CASSPSLGTQYF. CDR3 in DNA: TGTGCCAGCAGCCCGAGCTTGGGGACCCAGTACTTC.

The chain combines TRBV3-1 (or the pseudogene TRBV3-2) with TRBJ2-3; no clear D. Germline lookup yields CDR1 LGHDT and CDR2 YNNKEL (reference sequence). V lost 0 bases and J 0 bases, leaving 7 bases between the germline ends. The CDR3 has 15 amino acids. The chain's CDR3 is CASSQDWDSTDTQYF. The CDR3 nucleotides read TGTGCCAGCAGCCAAGACTGGGATAGCACAGATACGCAGTATTTT.

V usage is TRBV10-1 and J usage is TRBJ2-1; D is ambiguous. Trimming left V 9 bases short and J 4 bases short, with 13 bases between. This CDR3 is built from 13 residues. CDR1 WNHNN and CDR2 SYGVQD come from the germline V gene (reference sequence). The CDR3 spells CARRRKVYNEQFF. Here the CDR3 DNA reads TGCGCCAGAAGGAGAAAGGTTTACAATGAGCAGTTCTTC.

This clone was recorded once. This chain connects TRBV5-1 to TRBJ2-2; D is uncertain. Per the germline V gene, CDR1 is SGHRS and CDR2 is YFSETQ. Trimming took off 4 bases at V and 5 bases at J, with 6 bases between the two ends. This CDR3 is 12 amino acids long. CDR3 residues: CASSPLTGELFF. CDR3 nucleotides: TGCGCCAGCAGCCCACTTACCGGGGAGCTGTTTTTT.

The chain joins TRBV28 to TRBJ1-2, with a weak D call TRBD1 (6 bases). V was cut by 3 bases and J by 4 bases, with 12 bases left in between. This CDR3 is 14 amino acids long. Germline assignment: CDR1 MDHEN and CDR2 SYDVKM. The CDR3 DNA follows: TGTGCCAGCAGTTTTTCGGACAGAACCTATGGCTACACCTTC. Translated, it gives CASSFSDRTYGYTF.

The V gene is TRBV7-3, the J gene TRBJ2-1; 10 positions match TRBD2. Germline loops: CDR1 SGHTA, CDR2 FQGTGA. The length of the CDR3 is 16 residues. V was clipped by 5 bases and J by 2 bases; unmatched bases: 6. CDR3 nucleotides: TGTGCCAGCAGCCCCACCGGGACTAGCGCCTACAATGAGCAGTTCTTC. The encoded protein is CASSPTGTSAYNEQFF.

The chain combines TRBV7-8 with TRBJ1-1, with D uncertain. This CDR3 has 14 amino acids. The germline V gene encodes CDR1 SGHVS and CDR2 FQNEAQ. V was trimmed by 3 bases and J by 1 base, leaving 9 bases between them. CDR3 DNA: TGTGCCAGCAGCTTTAGGACGGGGAACACTGAAGCTTTCTTT. Its protein product is CASSFRTGNTEAFF.

The chain uses TRBV6-5 and TRBJ2-1, with D possibly matching TRBD2 (6 bases). The CDR3 covers 12 residues. Germline V gene sequence: CDR1 MNHEY, CDR2 SVGAGI. V was cut by 10 bases and J by 4 bases, with 11 bases left in between. The CDR3 protein is CATTSRYNEQFF. CDR3 sequence (DNA): TGTGCCACCACTAGCAGATACAATGAGCAGTTCTTC.

This chain connects TRBV7-9 to TRBJ1-3, with unresolved D. CDR3 size: 15 residues. Germline-derived CDR1 and CDR2 are SEHNR and FQNEAQ (reference sequence). Trimming stripped 5 bases from V and 0 bases from J, with 11 bases between. This chain's CDR3 is CASSQTASSGNTIYF. CDR3 in DNA: TGTGCCAGCAGCCAGACGGCCTCCTCTGGAAACACCATATATTTT.

The V and J genes are TRBV7-7 and TRBJ2-2, with D possibly matching TRBD1 (7 bases). V lost 5 bases and J lost 5, with 15 bases in between. The CDR3 sequence is 15 residues long. Germline CDR1 SSHAT, CDR2 FNYEAQ (reference sequence). The CDR3 bases are TGTGCCAGCAGCCCTACAGCAGGGGGGACCGGGGAGCTGTTTTTT. Amino acid sequence: CASSPTAGGTGELFF.

The chain combines TRBV13 with TRBJ2-2; D remains unclear. V dropped 2 bases and J dropped 2 bases, with 9 bases sitting between them. This CDR3 has 15 amino acids. CDR1 and CDR2 from the germline V gene are PRHDT and FYEKMQ (reference sequence). CDR3 region: CASSLNVRNTGELFF. CDR3 DNA: TGTGCCAGCAGCTTAAATGTTCGAAACACCGGGGAGCTGTTTTTT.

This chain links TRBV7-3 with TRBJ2-3, with D perhaps TRBD2 (7 bases). Looked up from germline, CDR1 is SGHTA and CDR2 is FQGTGA. V lost 3 bases and J 5 bases, leaving 12 bases between the germline ends. The CDR3 length is 14 residues. CDR3 sequence reads: CASSFGGRIDTQYF. CDR3 in DNA: TGTGCCAGCAGCTTCGGGGGGCGCATAGATACGCAGTATTTT.

V gene TRBV6-5 combines with J gene TRBJ2-5; D not resolved. CDR1 is MNHEY, CDR2 SVGAGI, per germline. The CDR3 covers 11 residues. The V end lost 7 bases, the J end lost 4 bases, and 7 bases lay between the germline ends. This chain's CDR3 is CASMGGETQYF. DNA for the CDR3: TGTGCCAGCATGGGTGGAGAGACCCAGTACTTC.

This clone was recorded only once. V and J are TRBV4-3 and TRBJ2-7; tentative D call: TRBD2 (6 bases). Trimming shortened V by 3 bases and J by 2 bases, and 11 bases separated the two germline ends. CDR1 is LGHNA, CDR2 YSLEER, per germline. CDR3 size: 14 residues. The CDR3 loop reads CASSHTGTPYEQYF. The DNA for the CDR3 is TGCGCCAGCAGCCACACCGGGACTCCCTACGAGCAGTACTTC.

The V call is TRBV5-4, the J call TRBJ2-1; D could derive from TRBD1 or TRBD2 (5 bases each). CDR3 length equals 13 residues. Trimming removed 4 bases at V and 12 bases at J, with 17 bases between. Per the germline V gene, CDR1 is SGHNT and CDR2 is YYREEE (reference sequence). The CDR3 sequence: CASSRNRDGGQFF. For the CDR3, the DNA is TGTGCCAGCAGCCGCAATAGGGACGGAGGGCAGTTCTTC.

This clone was counted once. The CDR3 loop reads CASSYSNWPRIGEQYF. Written as DNA, the CDR3 is TGTGCCAGCAGTTACTCGAATTGGCCCCGAATAGGGGAGCAGTACTTC. The gene calls are TRBV6-5 and TRBJ2-7; D is undetermined. CDR3 size: 16 residues. The germline V and J ends were trimmed by 0 bases and 7 bases, with 19 bases remaining between them. Germline CDR1 MNHEY, CDR2 SVGAGI.

V gene TRBV10-3 combines with J gene TRBJ2-5; no clear D. In germline, CDR1 is ENHRY, CDR2 SYGVKD. The CDR3 is 13 amino acids. V gave up 2 bases and J gave up 3 bases, with 7 bases separating them. The CDR3 sequence: CAISEGREETQYF. CDR3 DNA: TGTGCCATCAGTGAGGGGCGAGAAGAGACCCAGTACTTC.

The gene calls are TRBV6-1 and TRBJ1-1; no definite D call. The CDR3 loop spans 13 amino acids. V was clipped by 2 bases and J by 7 bases, with 11 bases between them. Looked up from germline, CDR1 is MNHNS and CDR2 is SASEGT. The CDR3 loop is CASSEREQDEAFF. Here the CDR3 DNA reads TGTGCCAGCAGTGAAAGGGAACAAGATGAAGCTTTCTTT.

The chain is built from TRBV11-3 and TRBJ1-3; a possible D gene is TRBD1 (5 bases). V gave up 0 bases and J gave up 0 bases, with 12 bases separating them. Germline V gene lookup returns CDR1 SGHNT and CDR2 YENEEA. The CDR3 length is 17 residues. The CDR3 sequence is CASSLDGGASSGNTIYF. For the CDR3, the DNA is TGTGCCAGCAGCTTAGACGGAGGGGCCTCCTCTGGAAACACCATATATTTT.

The chain carries TRBV4-2 and TRBJ2-1; 7 bases agree with TRBD2. V was pared by 4 bases and J by 4 bases, with 10 bases of the junction left unmatched. The CDR3 extends over 16 amino acids. From germline, CDR1 is LGHNA and CDR2 YNFKEQ. CDR3: CASSRSSSGVYNEQFF. The CDR3 DNA reads as TGTGCCAGCAGCCGCTCCTCGAGCGGGGTTTACAATGAGCAGTTCTTC.

The CDR3 loop reads CSVTSGRAGNEQFF. The DNA of the CDR3 is TGCAGCGTAACTAGCGGGAGGGCAGGGAATGAGCAGTTCTTC. V and J are TRBV29-1 and TRBJ2-1; TRBD2 agrees at 13 bases. Losses at the gene ends were 6 bases for V and 7 bases for J; bases not matched to a gene: 6. The germline CDR1 and CDR2 sequences are SQVTM and ANQGSEA. This CDR3 is 14 amino acids long.

This sequence joins TRBV15 and TRBJ1-6; D possibly corresponds to TRBD1 (5 bases). The CDR3 sequence is 14 residues long. The V gene lost 4 bases and the J gene lost 6 bases, with 10 bases spanning the gap. Germline values: CDR1 LNHNV, CDR2 YYDKDF (reference sequence). CDR3 amino acids: CATSIRQSNSPLHF. The CDR3 DNA follows: TGTGCCACCAGCATAAGACAGTCTAATTCACCCCTCCACTTT.

V gene TRBV10-3 combines with J gene TRBJ2-5, with 13 nucleotides matching TRBD2. CDR1 and CDR2 (germline): ENHRY, SYGVKD. The CDR3 totals 15 residues. Trimming at V came to 6 bases and at J to 5 bases, leaving 6 bases not matched to a gene. In DNA, the CDR3 is TGTGCCATCAGCTCGGGACTAGCGGGGTCGGAGACCCAGTACTTC. Its protein is CAISSGLAGSETQYF.

The chain links TRBV5-1 to TRBJ2-1; perhaps TRBD1 as D (6 bases). The CDR3 contains 14 residues. V lost 4 bases to trimming and J lost 6 bases, with 14 bases between them. The V gene's germline CDR1 is SGHRS and CDR2 YFSETQ. The CDR3 here is CASSLTGSANEQFF. CDR3 coding DNA: TGCGCCAGCAGCCTAACAGGGTCGGCCAATGAGCAGTTCTTC.

The chain has TRBV6-5 and TRBJ1-1; no definite D call. The CDR3 extends over 14 amino acids. Germline V gene sequence: CDR1 MNHEY, CDR2 SVGAGI. V was cut by 2 bases and J by 4 bases, with 11 bases left in between. The CDR3 sequence: CASSYAVVGTEAFF. The CDR3, as DNA: TGTGCCAGCAGTTACGCCGTCGTGGGCACTGAAGCTTTCTTT.

This chain links TRBV4-1 with TRBJ1-2; D is unclear. V lost 0 bases to trimming and J lost 3 bases, with 11 bases between them. This CDR3 contains 15 residues. Germline CDR1 and CDR2: MGHRA and YSYEKL. The CDR3 spells CASSQERRRDYGYTF. The CDR3 coding sequence is TGCGCCAGCAGCCAAGAGAGGAGACGGGACTATGGCTACACCTTC.